The 19 T cell receptor beta chains in this list originate from one sample, sequenced in a study of T cell responses to AZD1222 COVID-19 vaccine. The protocol was immunoSEQ multiplex PCR, while the TCRdb copy is restricted to in-frame clones and leaves out a portion. Among more than 150,000 clones listed, approximately 90% were seen once. Sequenced here: peripheral blood, sampled on day 0 of AZD1222 vaccination. The receptors were sampled from an adult in good health.

The chain combines TRBV4-2 with TRBJ2-1; D is perhaps TRBD2 (5 bases). There are 15 residues in the CDR3. Trimming stripped 0 bases from V and 6 bases from J, with 12 bases between. The V gene's germline CDR1 is LGHNA and CDR2 YNFKEQ. CDR3 DNA: TGTGCCAGCAGCCAAGAAACGGGGTTTTTCAATGAGCAGTTCTTC. It codes for CASSQETGFFNEQFF.

This chain connects TRBV28 to TRBJ1-4; 7 bases map to TRBD1. V was clipped by 2 bases and J by 3 bases; unmatched bases: 12. Germline CDR1 is MDHEN and CDR2 is SYDVKM. This CDR3 spans 18 amino acids. Here the CDR3 DNA reads TGTGCCAGCAGTTTAGAGTGGGCTTGGGACAGACCTAATGAAAAACTGTTTTTT. It yields the protein CASSLEWAWDRPNEKLFF.

The CDR3: CASSRTITEAFF. DNA for the CDR3: TGTGCCAGCAGCCGGACTATCACTGAAGCTTTCTTT. The rearrangement links TRBV7-2 to TRBJ1-1, with unresolved D. This CDR3 has 12 amino acids. V lost 5 bases and J 4 bases, leaving 8 bases between the germline ends. Germline V gene data show CDR1 as SGHTA and CDR2 as FQGNSA. Full variable domain (rest looked up from reference TRBV7-2 and TRBJ1-1): GAGVSQSPSNKVTEKGKDVELRCDPISGHTALYWYRQSLGQGLEFLIYFQGNSAPDKSGLPSDRFSAERTGGSVSTLTIQRTQQEDSAVYLCASSRTITEAFFGQGTRLTVV.

Only a few counts were recorded for this clone. V gene TRBV6-1 combines with J gene TRBJ2-7; 8 bases line up with TRBD1. Germline CDR1 and CDR2: MNHNS and SASEGT. J lost 3 bases, V lost 2 bases, and 15 bases had no gene match. This CDR3 has 18 amino acids. The CDR3, as DNA: TGTGCCAGCAGTGAACATGTCAGGGGGCGCTTATTAATCTACGAGCAGTACTTC. Translation gives CASSEHVRGRLLIYEQYF.

The V gene is TRBV9, the J gene TRBJ1-1, with 10 bases identical to TRBD1. The J segment lost 5 bases and the V segment lost 5 bases, leaving 9 bases of the junction unmatched. The CDR3 covers 15 residues. CDR1 is SGDLS and CDR2 is YYNGEE in the germline V gene. The CDR3 DNA is TGTGCCAGCAGAAAGGGACAGGGGCGGAGGACTGAAGCTTTCTTT. Translated, it gives CASRKGQGRRTEAFF. The variable domain in full, with the rest retrieved from reference TRBV9 and TRBJ1-1, is DSGVTQTPKHLITATGQRVTLRCSPRSGDLSVYWYQQSLDQGLQFLIQYYNGEERAKGNILERFSAQQFPDLHSELNLSSLELGDSALYFCASRKGQGRRTEAFFGQGTRLTVV.

This sequence joins TRBV4-2 and TRBJ1-1; no clear D. The CDR3 runs to 17 residues. The V gene's germline CDR1 is LGHNA and CDR2 YNFKEQ. Trimming took 0 bases from V and 1 from J, leaving 15 bases between them. CDR3 DNA: TGTGCCAGCAGCCAAGAAGGTCTTAAGGGTCCGAACACTGAAGCTTTCTTT. This encodes CASSQEGLKGPNTEAFF.

V usage is TRBV7-2 and J usage is TRBJ2-3; 8 nucleotides align to TRBD2. CDR1 is SGHTA and CDR2 is FQGNSA in the germline V gene. Trimming took 3 bases from V and 1 from J; bases not matched to a gene: 6. The CDR3 is 16 residues long. The CDR3 DNA reads TGTGCCAGCAGCTTCGGGTCCGGGAGGGGCACAGATACGCAGTATTTT. This encodes CASSFGSGRGTDTQYF.

V and J are TRBV6-4 and TRBJ2-7, with TRBD2 matching 14 bases. CDR1 and CDR2 from the germline V gene are MRHNA and SNTAGT. The CDR3 consists of 19 residues. The V gene end was trimmed by 4 bases and the J gene end by 10 bases; junction bases not matched to a gene: 21. CDR3: CASSGLGLAGGPEGAEQYF. The CDR3 DNA follows: TGTGCCAGCAGTGGCCTAGGACTAGCGGGGGGCCCCGAGGGAGCCGAACAGTACTTC.

The chain couples TRBV25-1 to TRBJ2-5, with a weak D call TRBD2 (6 bases). CDR1 and CDR2 (germline): MGHDK, SYGVNS. The CDR3 consists of 16 residues. With 6 bases removed from V and 5 bases from J, the gap between germline ends came to 22 bases. The CDR3 loop is CASRARGGGIRETQYF. The CDR3 region has the DNA TGTGCCAGCAGGGCCCGAGGTGGCGGGATCCGGGAGACCCAGTACTTC. The full variable domain, completed using reference TRBV25-1 and TRBJ2-5, is EADIYQTPRYLVIGTGKKITLECSQTMGHDKMYWYQQDPGMELHLIHYSYGVNSTEKGDLSSESTVSRIRTEHFPLTLESARPSHTSQYLCASRARGGGIRETQYFGPGTRLLVL.

V and J are TRBV28 and TRBJ2-2; 12 bases match TRBD1. The CDR3 totals 16 residues. The J segment lost 5 bases and the V segment lost 6 bases, leaving 7 bases of the junction unmatched. Germline CDR1 and CDR2: MDHEN and SYDVKM. CDR3 region: CASRSPGQGATGELFF. The CDR3 DNA follows: TGTGCCAGCAGGTCCCCGGGACAGGGGGCGACCGGGGAGCTGTTTTTT.

The CDR3 DNA follows: TGTGCCAGCAGCCGAGGACAGTACGAGCAGTACTTC. It is translated as CASSRGQYEQYF. The J gene is TRBJ2-7, the V gene TRBV7-9; the D gene is possibly TRBD1 (6 bases). From germline, CDR1 is SEHNR and CDR2 FQNEAQ (reference sequence). V was pared by 5 bases and J by 4 bases, with 9 bases between. There are 12 residues in the CDR3.

CDR3 loop: CASSLWRTANYNEQFF. DNA for the CDR3: TGTGCCAGCAGCTTATGGAGGACAGCCAACTACAATGAGCAGTTCTTC. The chain links TRBV7-9 to TRBJ2-1, with a weak D call TRBD1 (6 bases). This CDR3 comprises 16 residues. The germline V and J ends were trimmed by 2 bases and 3 bases, with 14 bases remaining between them. In germline, CDR1 is SEHNR, CDR2 FQNEAQ (reference sequence).

This clone was found once. V and J are TRBV6-1 and TRBJ2-2; possibly TRBD1 for D (5 bases). CDR1 and CDR2 (germline): MNHNS, SASEGT. V was cut by 2 bases and J by 7 bases, with 17 bases left in between. CDR3 length: 16 amino acids. The CDR3 loop is CASSEQGSRSGGELFF. The CDR3, as DNA: TGTGCCAGCAGTGAACAGGGTAGTAGGTCGGGCGGGGAGCTGTTTTTT.

The V gene is TRBV6-6, the J gene TRBJ2-7, with D perhaps matching TRBD1 or TRBD2 (5 bases each). The CDR3 runs to 15 residues. Germline V gene lookup returns CDR1 MNHNY and CDR2 SVGAGI (reference sequence). The V end was cut by 6 bases, the J end by 0 bases, with 15 bases between. CDR3 residues: CASSARDQSSYEQYF. In nucleotides, the CDR3 is TGTGCCAGCAGCGCTCGGGACCAAAGCTCCTACGAGCAGTACTTC.

V usage is TRBV7-8 and J usage is TRBJ2-7; D ambiguous. V was cut by 5 bases and J by 5 bases, with 10 bases left in between. The CDR3 length is 12 residues. CDR1 is SGHVS and CDR2 is FQNEAQ in the germline V gene. In DNA form, the CDR3 reads TGTGCCAGCAGCCTATATGGGGACGAGCAGTACTTC. Protein sequence: CASSLYGDEQYF.

The V gene is TRBV19, the J gene TRBJ1-1; D unclear. This CDR3 region has 14 residues. The germline gives CDR1 LNHDA, CDR2 SQIVND (reference sequence). The V end lost 8 bases, the J end lost 1 base, and 14 bases lay between the germline ends. CDR3 coding DNA: TGTGCCAGTGTTGCCGCGACACCGAACACTGAAGCTTTCTTT. Translating it yields CASVAATPNTEAFF.

The genes are TRBV10-3 and TRBJ2-1; D ambiguous. The CDR3 is 16 amino acids. From germline, CDR1 is ENHRY and CDR2 SYGVKD. The V and J ends lost 0 bases and 5 bases respectively, with 14 bases between them. CDR3 sequence reads: CAISESKRAVNNEQFF. In DNA, the CDR3 is TGTGCCATCAGTGAGTCGAAAAGGGCTGTAAACAATGAGCAGTTCTTC.

This clone was seen a single time. As DNA, the CDR3 is TGTGCCAGTAGTATTCAGCTGAACACCGGGGAGCTGTTTTTT. This codes for CASSIQLNTGELFF. The chain uses TRBV19 and TRBJ2-2, with D uncertain. CDR1 and CDR2 from the germline V gene are LNHDA and SQIVND (reference sequence). The CDR3 runs to 14 residues. V lost 3 bases to trimming and J lost 1 base, with 6 bases between them.

The rearrangement joins TRBV5-1 to TRBJ2-5, with no clear D. CDR1 is SGHRS and CDR2 is YFSETQ in the germline V gene. CDR3 size: 14 residues. V lost 3 bases and J 1 base, leaving 10 bases between the germline ends. CDR3 in amino acids: CASSYGPVQETQYF. The CDR3 bases are TGCGCCAGCAGCTACGGGCCTGTCCAAGAGACCCAGTACTTC.